This T cell receptor (beta chain) was retrieved from a study of Ad26.COV2.S vaccination and SARS-CoV-2 variants. Whole-study findings and limits: The TCR-based breadth and depth measures might underestimate overall T cell responses. Across vaccine and placebo recipients, the breadth of non-spike TCRs was similar.

Measured with immunoSEQ multiplex PCR; TCRdb has only the in-frame clones, and not every one. The table lists 300,000 to 400,000 clones, roughly 89% of them singletons, with just under 5% in the top ten. Described treatment: around 19 received Ad26.COV2.S at low or high dose, single or two shots; roughly five received placebo; per-sample allocation not given. The samples were gathered on day 63 after the first injection of vaccine or placebo. An Ad26 vector was used to express Wuhan-strain SARS-CoV-2 spike as the vaccine. Remarks on this clone: The antigen is not known.

Germline CDR1 and CDR2: LGHDT and YNNKEL (reference sequence). With 0 bases removed from V and 8 bases from J, the gap between germline ends came to 25 bases. This CDR3 spans 19 amino acids. The starting material was peripheral blood, obtained in a trial of Ad26.COV2.S vaccine versus placebo. This receptor was taken from a person between 18 and 59 years old who received the Ad26.COV2.S COVID-19 vaccine or a placebo. The J gene is TRBJ1-4, the V gene TRBV3-1 (or the pseudogene TRBV3-2), with a weak D call TRBD1 (5 bases). The CDR3 nucleotides read TGTGCCAGCAGCCAAGATCGTAGACAGTTAGTGGGTCGAAGCGAAAAACTGTTTTTT. This sequence encodes CASSQDRRQLVGRSEKLFF.